This TCR beta chain was documented in a study of shared clonotypes between healthy human individuals. Looking at the study overall: Three CD4 naive, three CD4 memory, two CD8 naive and one CD8 memory plate were used per donor.

TCRdb's table, derived via immunoSEQ multiplex PCR, lists solely in-frame clones and lacks some. The data hold some 980,000 clones, with approximately 80% observed a single time. As regards this clone: Its matching antigen is unknown.

CD45RA+ naive and CD45RA-negative memory subsets were separated from CD4+ cells. Whole-study findings and limits: Since donors were few, the genetic and exposure-history diversity represented was limited.

This receptor was identified in a man aged 18 to 30 in good health. The sequencing input was memory CD4+ T cells sorted from blood. The subset was: CD45RA-negative fraction.

As DNA, the CDR3 is TGTGCCAGCAGTGAATCACTAAAGTCGGGTGGGGTTGTCACTGAAGCTTTCTTT. Residues: CASSESLKSGGVVTEAFF. The chain recombines TRBV6-1 with TRBJ1-1; D gene unclear. CDR3 length: 18 amino acids. Germline V gives CDR1 MNHNS, CDR2 SASEGT. Trimming removed 2 bases at V and 4 bases at J, with 23 bases between.